This TCR beta chain appears in the sequencing data of a study of T cells in Graves' hyperthyroidism and ophthalmopathy. Study findings and constraints: A model of 13 V-J features distinguished ophthalmopathy from stable hyperthyroidism. Blood also contained most expanded thyroid clonotypes above 0.001.

With respect to this clonotype: Antigen unknown.

Trimming stripped 8 bases from V and 1 base from J, with 12 bases between. The CDR3 is made up of 13 amino acids. Germline V CDR1 and CDR2: GTSNPN, SVGIG (reference sequence). TCR beta CDR3 sequences were amplified from RNA transcripts. With the HTBI primer set, the TCR CDR3 went through a first round of RT-PCR. Using its own MiXCR run on the multiplex PCR reads, TCRdb lists one record per CDR3 protein. The sample gives a few hundred thousand distinct CDR3 sequences, roughly 13% of which show up once; around 5.3% is in the top ten. Uncontrolled infection, other autoimmune disease, pregnancy or lactation barred patients from enrollment.

Sample: blood. This receptor was taken from a woman aged 18-29 years with Graves' hyperthyroidism. The rearrangement joins TRBV30 to TRBJ2-1; D is ambiguous. Here the CDR3 reads CARQAGSYNEQFF. The CDR3 nucleotides are TGTGCCAGGCAAGCAGGATCCTACAATGAGCAGTTCTTC. Supplemented by reference TRBV30 and TRBJ2-1, the full variable domain reads SQTIHQWPATLVQPVGSPLSLECTVEGTSNPNLYWYRQAAGRGLQLLFYSVGIGQISSEVPQNLSASRPQDRQFILSSKKLLLSDSGFYLCARQAGSYNEQFFGPGTRLTVL.